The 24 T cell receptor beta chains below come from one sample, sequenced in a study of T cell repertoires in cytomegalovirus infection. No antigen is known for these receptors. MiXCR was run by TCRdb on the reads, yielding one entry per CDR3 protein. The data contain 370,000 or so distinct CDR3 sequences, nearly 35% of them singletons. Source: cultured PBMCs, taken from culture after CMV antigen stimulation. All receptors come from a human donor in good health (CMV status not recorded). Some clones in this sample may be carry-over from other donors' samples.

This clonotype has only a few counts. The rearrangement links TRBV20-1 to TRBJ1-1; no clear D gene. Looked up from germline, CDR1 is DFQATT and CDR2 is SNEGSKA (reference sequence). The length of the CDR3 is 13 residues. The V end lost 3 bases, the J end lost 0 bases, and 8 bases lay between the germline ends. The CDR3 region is CSARAEVNTEAFF. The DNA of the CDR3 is TGCAGTGCTAGGGCGGAGGTGAACACTGAAGCTTTCTTT.

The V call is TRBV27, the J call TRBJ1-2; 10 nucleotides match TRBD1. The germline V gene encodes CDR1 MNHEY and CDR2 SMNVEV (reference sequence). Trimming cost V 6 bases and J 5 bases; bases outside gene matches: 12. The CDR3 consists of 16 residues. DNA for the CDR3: TGTGCCAGCAGCCCTCTTTTGGGACAGGGGTTTTATGGCTACACCTTC. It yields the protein CASSPLLGQGFYGYTF.

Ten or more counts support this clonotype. The CDR3: CASSQKQGRGTEAFF. CDR3 DNA: TGTGCCAGCAGCCAAAAACAGGGGAGAGGCACTGAAGCTTTCTTT. The chain has TRBV7-2 and TRBJ1-1; 7 positions agree with TRBD1. CDR3 length: 15 amino acids. V was clipped by 5 bases and J by 4 bases; unmatched bases: 10. Germline loops: CDR1 SGHTA, CDR2 FQGNSA.

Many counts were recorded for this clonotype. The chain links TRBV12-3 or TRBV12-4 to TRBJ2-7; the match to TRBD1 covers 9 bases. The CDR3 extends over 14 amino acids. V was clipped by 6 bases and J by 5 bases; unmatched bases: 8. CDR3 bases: TGTGCCAGCAGCTTTACAGGGGGCTCTAACGAGCAGTACTTC. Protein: CASSFTGGSNEQYF.

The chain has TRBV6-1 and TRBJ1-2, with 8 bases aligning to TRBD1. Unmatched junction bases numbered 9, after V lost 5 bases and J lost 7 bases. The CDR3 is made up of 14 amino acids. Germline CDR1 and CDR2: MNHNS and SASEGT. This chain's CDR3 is CASSPKQGGIGYTF. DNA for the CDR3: TGTGCCAGCAGTCCAAAACAGGGGGGGATTGGCTACACCTTC.

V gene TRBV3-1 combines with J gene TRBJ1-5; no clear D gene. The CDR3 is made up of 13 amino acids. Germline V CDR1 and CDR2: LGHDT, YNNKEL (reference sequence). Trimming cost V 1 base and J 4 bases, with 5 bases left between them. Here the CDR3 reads CASSQAVNQPQHF. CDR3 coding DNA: TGTGCCAGCAGCCAAGCGGTAAATCAGCCCCAGCATTTT.

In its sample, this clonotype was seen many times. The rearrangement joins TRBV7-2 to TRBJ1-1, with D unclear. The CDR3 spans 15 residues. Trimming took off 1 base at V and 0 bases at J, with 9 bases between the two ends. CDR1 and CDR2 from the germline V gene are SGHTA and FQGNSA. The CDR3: CASSLGGSMNTEAFF. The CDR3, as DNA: TGTGCCAGCAGCTTAGGCGGTAGCATGAACACTGAAGCTTTCTTT.

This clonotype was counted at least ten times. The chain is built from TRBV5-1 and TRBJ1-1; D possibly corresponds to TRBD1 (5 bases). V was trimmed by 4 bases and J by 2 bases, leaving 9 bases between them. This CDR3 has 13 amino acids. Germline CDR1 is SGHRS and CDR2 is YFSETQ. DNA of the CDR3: TGCGCCAGCAGCCCGGACACAAACACTGAAGCTTTCTTT. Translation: CASSPDTNTEAFF.

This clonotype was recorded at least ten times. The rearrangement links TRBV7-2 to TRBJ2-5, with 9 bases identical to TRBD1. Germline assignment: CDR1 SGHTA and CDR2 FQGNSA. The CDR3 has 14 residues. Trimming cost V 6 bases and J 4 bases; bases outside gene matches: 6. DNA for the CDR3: TGTGCCAGCAGACCGGGACAGGGAAGAGAGACCCAGTACTTC. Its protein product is CASRPGQGRETQYF.

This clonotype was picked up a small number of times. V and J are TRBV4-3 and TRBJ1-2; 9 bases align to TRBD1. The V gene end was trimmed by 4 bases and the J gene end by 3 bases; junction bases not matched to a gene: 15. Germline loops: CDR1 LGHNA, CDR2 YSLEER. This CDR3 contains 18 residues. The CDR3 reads CASSPEMAPGQGYYGYTF. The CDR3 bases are TGCGCCAGCAGCCCAGAAATGGCCCCGGGACAGGGATACTATGGCTACACCTTC.

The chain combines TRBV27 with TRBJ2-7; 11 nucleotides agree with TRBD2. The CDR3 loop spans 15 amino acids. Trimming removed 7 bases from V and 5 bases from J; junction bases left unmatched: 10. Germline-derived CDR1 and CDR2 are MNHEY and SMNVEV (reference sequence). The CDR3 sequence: CASTNPSGRSHEQYF. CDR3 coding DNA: TGTGCCAGCACCAACCCTAGCGGGAGGTCCCACGAGCAGTACTTC.

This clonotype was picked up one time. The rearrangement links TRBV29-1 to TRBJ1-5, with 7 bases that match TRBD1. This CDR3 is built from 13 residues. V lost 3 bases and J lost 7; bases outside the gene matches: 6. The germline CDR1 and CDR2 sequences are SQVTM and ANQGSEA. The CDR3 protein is CSVDPGGGQPQHF. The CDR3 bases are TGCAGCGTTGACCCAGGGGGTGGGCAGCCCCAGCATTTT.

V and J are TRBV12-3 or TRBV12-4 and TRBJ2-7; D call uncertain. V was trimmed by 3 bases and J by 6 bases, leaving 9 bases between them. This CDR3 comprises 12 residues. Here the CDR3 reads CASSFTIVEQYF. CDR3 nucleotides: TGTGCCAGCAGTTTCACTATAGTCGAGCAGTACTTC.

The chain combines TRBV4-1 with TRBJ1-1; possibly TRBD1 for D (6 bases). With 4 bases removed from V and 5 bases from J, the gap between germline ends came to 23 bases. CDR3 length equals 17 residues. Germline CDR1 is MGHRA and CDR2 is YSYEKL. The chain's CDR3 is CASSRIPGRGASTEAFF. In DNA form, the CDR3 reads TGCGCCAGCAGCCGAATACCAGGACGGGGGGCGAGTACTGAAGCTTTCTTT.

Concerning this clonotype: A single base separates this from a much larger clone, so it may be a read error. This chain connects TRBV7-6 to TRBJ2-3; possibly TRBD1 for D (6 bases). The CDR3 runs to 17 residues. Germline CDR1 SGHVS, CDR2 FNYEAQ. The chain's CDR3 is CARSLGGPALAEDTQYF. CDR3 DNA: TGTGCCAGAAGCTTAGGGGGTCCAGCCCTCGCCGAAGATACGCAGTATTTT.

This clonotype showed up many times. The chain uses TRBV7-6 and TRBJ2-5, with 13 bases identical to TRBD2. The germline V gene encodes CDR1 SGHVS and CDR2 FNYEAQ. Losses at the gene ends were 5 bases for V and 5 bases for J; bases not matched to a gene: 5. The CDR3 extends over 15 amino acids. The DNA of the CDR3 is TGTGCCAGCAGCCCACTAGCGGGAGGGCCGGAGACCCAGTACTTC. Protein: CASSPLAGGPETQYF.

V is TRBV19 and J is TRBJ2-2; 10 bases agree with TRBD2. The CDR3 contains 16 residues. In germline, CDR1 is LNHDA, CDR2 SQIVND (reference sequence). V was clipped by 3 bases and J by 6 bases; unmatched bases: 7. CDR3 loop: CASSMGLAYESGELFF. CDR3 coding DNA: TGTGCCAGTAGTATGGGACTAGCGTACGAATCCGGGGAGCTGTTTTTT.

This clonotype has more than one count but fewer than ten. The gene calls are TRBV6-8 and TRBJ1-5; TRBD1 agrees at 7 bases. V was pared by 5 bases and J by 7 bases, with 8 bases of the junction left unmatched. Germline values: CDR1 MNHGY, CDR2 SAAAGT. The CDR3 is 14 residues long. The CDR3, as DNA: TGTGCCAGCAGTACCAAACAGGGGACCCAGCCCCAGCATTTT. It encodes CASSTKQGTQPQHF.

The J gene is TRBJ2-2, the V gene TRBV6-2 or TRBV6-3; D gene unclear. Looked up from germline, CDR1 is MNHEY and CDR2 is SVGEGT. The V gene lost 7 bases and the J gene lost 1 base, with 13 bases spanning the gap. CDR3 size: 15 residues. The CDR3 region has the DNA TGTGCCAGCACGTCCGGCCGGTTGAACACCGGGGAGCTGTTTTTT. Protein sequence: CASTSGRLNTGELFF.

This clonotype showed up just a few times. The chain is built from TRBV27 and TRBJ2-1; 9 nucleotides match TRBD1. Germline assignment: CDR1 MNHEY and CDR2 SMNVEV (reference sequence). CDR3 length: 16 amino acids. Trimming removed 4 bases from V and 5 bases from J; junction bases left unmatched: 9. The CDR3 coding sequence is TGTGCCAGCAGTTGGTCGCAGGGACAGGGTAACAATGAGCAGTTCTTC. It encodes CASSWSQGQGNNEQFF.

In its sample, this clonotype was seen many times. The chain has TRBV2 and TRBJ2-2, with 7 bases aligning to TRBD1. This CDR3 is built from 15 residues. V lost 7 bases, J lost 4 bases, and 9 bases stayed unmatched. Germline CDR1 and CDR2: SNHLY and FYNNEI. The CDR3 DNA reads TGTGCCAGCACAGTTGAGAGGACAGGCACCGGGGAGCTGTTTTTT. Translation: CASTVERTGTGELFF.

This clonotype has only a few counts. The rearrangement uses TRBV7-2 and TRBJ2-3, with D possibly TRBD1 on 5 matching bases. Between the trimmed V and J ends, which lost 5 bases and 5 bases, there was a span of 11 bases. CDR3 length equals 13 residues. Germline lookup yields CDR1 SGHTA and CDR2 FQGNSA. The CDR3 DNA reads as TGTGCCAGCAGCAAAGGGGTTGTAGATACGCAGTATTTT. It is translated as CASSKGVVDTQYF.

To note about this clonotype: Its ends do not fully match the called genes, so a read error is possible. CDR3 amino acids: CASSPPAQSTDTQYF. CDR3 sequence (DNA): TGTGCCAGCTCACCACCTGCCCAGAGCACGGATACGCAGTATTTT. The gene calls are TRBV18 and TRBJ2-3; no definite D call. Germline CDR1 is KGHSH and CDR2 is LQKENI. The CDR3 spans 15 residues.

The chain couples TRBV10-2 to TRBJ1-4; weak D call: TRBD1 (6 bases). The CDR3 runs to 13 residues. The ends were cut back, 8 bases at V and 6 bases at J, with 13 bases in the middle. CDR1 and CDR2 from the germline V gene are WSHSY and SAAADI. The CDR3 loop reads CASRQVGDEKLFF. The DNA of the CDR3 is TGCGCCAGCCGACAGGTCGGGGATGAAAAACTGTTTTTT.